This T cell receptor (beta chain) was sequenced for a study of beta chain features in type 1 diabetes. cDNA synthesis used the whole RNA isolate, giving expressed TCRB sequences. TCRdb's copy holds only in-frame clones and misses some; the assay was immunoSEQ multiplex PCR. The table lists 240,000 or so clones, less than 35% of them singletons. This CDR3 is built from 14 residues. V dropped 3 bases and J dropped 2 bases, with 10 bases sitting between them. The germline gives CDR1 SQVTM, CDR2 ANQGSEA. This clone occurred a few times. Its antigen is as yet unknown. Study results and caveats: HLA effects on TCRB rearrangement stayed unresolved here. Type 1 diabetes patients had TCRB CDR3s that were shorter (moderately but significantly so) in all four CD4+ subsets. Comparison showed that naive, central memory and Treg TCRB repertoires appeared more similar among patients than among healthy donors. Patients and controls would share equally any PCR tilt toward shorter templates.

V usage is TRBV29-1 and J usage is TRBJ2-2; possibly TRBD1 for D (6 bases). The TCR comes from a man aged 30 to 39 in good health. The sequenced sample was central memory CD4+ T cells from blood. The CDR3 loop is CSVEWDTNTGELFF. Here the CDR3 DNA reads TGCAGCGTTGAGTGGGACACCAACACCGGGGAGCTGTTTTTT.